What follows is one TCR beta chain and its context. The sample is drawn from a study of blood T cell repertoires in COVID-19. Study in general: Donors in the United States, Italy and Spain gave samples during acute or convalescent COVID-19. Sources were T cells, B-cell-depleted T cells, or PBMCs; the material itself was cDNA or gDNA.

Original processing methods: Reference gene primer amplification yielded estimated nucleated cell counts. The table came from immunoSEQ multiplex PCR; TCRdb's copy has only in-frame clones and leaves some out. From that table come the V and J calls and clone size; the DNA was used to work out D and trimming. The sample holds 70,000 to 95,000 clones, about 89% seen once. J gave up 1 base and V 2 bases, and 10 bases lay outside the gene matches. CDR3 size: 16 residues. The germline V gene has CDR1 GTSNPN and CDR2 SVGIG (reference sequence). One Seattle source followed patients from active infection through their disease course.

This TCR was sampled from a man aged 50 to 59 with COVID-19, enrolled during active disease. The chain joins TRBV30 to TRBJ2-5, with 7 bases lining up with TRBD2. Sequenced input: peripheral blood. CDR3 bases: TGTGCCTGGAGTATGTGGGGGGGTCCTCGCCAAGAGACCCAGTACTTC. Protein: CAWSMWGGPRQETQYF.